Listed below are T cell receptor beta chains from one sample, sequenced in a study of CD8 T cells in Susac syndrome. TCRdb passed the immunoSEQ multiplex PCR reads through MiXCR, listing each CDR3 protein once. Altogether 25,000 to 30,000 distinct CDR3 sequences are present, roughly 92% being singletons, with the ten largest covering 0.27%. The sample taken for sequencing was CD8+ T cells from PBMCs. The receptors shown here come from a human donor in good health. Both conserved end residues are part of each CDR3. The D gene is left open where the match is weak. Clone size is stated in some rows and not others, as once, few, many or a class when expanded.

TRBJ2-7 TRBV7-9 - - CASSLAPGSEQYF TGTGCCAGCAGCTTAGCGCCTGGGAGCGAGCAGTACTTC
TRBJ1-5 TRBV20-1 - - CSVQGYQGNQPQHF TGCAGTGTTCAGGGATATCAAGGCAATCAGCCCCAGCATTTT
TRBJ2-1 TRBV6-5 TRBD2 few CASSYKLAGGPSEQFF TGTGCCAGCAGTTATAAACTAGCGGGGGGGCCCAGTGAGCAGTTCTTC
TRBJ2-3 TRBV7-8 TRBD2 - CASSSGLAGGPGTQYF TGTGCCAGCAGCTCCGGACTAGCGGGGGGGCCTGGTACGCAGTATTTT
TRBJ2-3 TRBV10-3 - - CAISRDGGTTDTQYF TGTGCCATCAGCCGAGATGGGGGAACCACAGATACGCAGTATTTT
TRBJ1-1 TRBV6-5 TRBD1 - CASRAGTVNTEAFF TGTGCCAGCAGAGCCGGGACAGTGAACACTGAAGCTTTCTTT
TRBJ1-5 TRBV12-3/TRBV12-4 TRBD1 - CASSSDRGQPQHF TGTGCCAGCAGTTCCGACAGGGGGCAGCCCCAGCATTTT
TRBJ1-3 TRBV27 - - CASSPLGGRNTIYF TGTGCCAGCAGTCCTCTGGGTGGTAGAAACACCATATATTTT
TRBJ2-7 TRBV29-1 - - CSVEMPGAYEQYF TGCAGCGTTGAAATGCCAGGAGCCTACGAGCAGTACTTC
TRBJ1-2 TRBV5-1 - - CASSLTGRDGYTF TGCGCCAGCAGCTTGACAGGAAGGGATGGCTACACCTTC
TRBJ1-6 TRBV7-6 - - CASSLGSGETSSPLHF TGTGCCAGCAGCTTAGGATCAGGGGAGACCTCTTCACCCCTCCACTTT
TRBJ1-3 TRBV9 - - CASSVKGDSGNTIYF TGTGCCAGCAGCGTAAAGGGAGACTCTGGAAACACCATATATTTT
TRBJ2-7 TRBV5-1 - - CASSLATGTKEQYF TGCGCCAGCAGCTTGGCAACAGGGACGAAAGAGCAGTACTTC
TRBJ2-7 TRBV5-1 - - CASSIGTRLGDEQYF TGCGCCAGCAGCATCGGGACACGTCTCGGGGACGAGCAGTACTTC
TRBJ1-1 TRBV12-3/TRBV12-4 - - CASTWALSSEAFF TGTGCCAGCACCTGGGCCCTCAGCTCTGAAGCTTTCTTT
TRBJ1-6 TRBV5-1 TRBD1 - CASSPSQGANSPLHF TGCGCCAGCAGCCCATCGCAGGGGGCGAATTCACCCCTCCACTTT
TRBJ1-2 TRBV6-5 TRBD1 - CASSYFGTGGHYGYTF TGTGCCAGCAGTTACTTCGGGACAGGGGGCCACTATGGCTACACCTTC
TRBJ2-7 TRBV29-1 TRBD1 few CSVEVPDRDGGLEQYF TGCAGCGTTGAAGTTCCGGACAGGGATGGGGGCCTCGAGCAGTACTTC
TRBJ1-1 TRBV4-3 - - CASSQDLDPNTEAFF TGCGCCAGCAGCCAAGATTTAGACCCGAACACTGAAGCTTTCTTT
TRBJ1-5 TRBV27 - - CASRGGLSNQPQHF TGTGCCAGCAGGGGGGGTCTGAGCAATCAGCCCCAGCATTTT
TRBJ2-2 TRBV27 TRBD1 - CASSTRQGSATGELFF TGTGCCAGCAGTACCAGACAGGGGTCGGCCACCGGGGAGCTGTTTTTT
TRBJ2-7 TRBV5-8 - - CASSLQSSYEQYF TGTGCCAGCAGCTTGCAGAGCTCCTACGAGCAGTACTTC
TRBJ2-7 TRBV9 TRBD1 once CASSTGGIHEQYF TGTGCCAGCAGTACAGGGGGGATACACGAGCAGTACTTC
TRBJ1-1 TRBV29-1 - - CSDDTEAFF TGCAGCGACGACACTGAAGCTTTCTTT
TRBJ2-2 TRBV2 TRBD1 - CASTGQGDTGELFF TGTGCCAGCACTGGGCAGGGGGACACCGGGGAGCTGTTTTTT
TRBJ1-1 TRBV7-2 - - CASSLEANTEAFF TGTGCCAGCAGCTTAGAGGCGAACACTGAAGCTTTCTTT
TRBJ2-2 TRBV9 - - CASSPSGAAGELFF TGTGCCAGCAGCCCAAGTGGGGCGGCCGGGGAGCTGTTTTTT
TRBJ2-1 TRBV10-3 TRBD2 - CAISARGGLNEQFF TGTGCCATCAGTGCCCGGGGGGGCCTGAATGAGCAGTTCTTC
TRBJ2-1 TRBV7-6 - - CASSQEPYNEQFF TGTGCCAGCAGCCAAGAGCCCTACAATGAGCAGTTCTTC
TRBJ1-2 TRBV10-3 TRBD1 - CAISVVEQGARNGYTF TGTGCCATCAGTGTAGTAGAACAGGGGGCTCGGAATGGCTACACCTTC
TRBJ1-2 TRBV5-6 - - CASSPVGYGYTF TGTGCCAGCAGCCCGGTTGGCTATGGCTACACCTTC
TRBJ2-5 TRBV20-1 - - CSARELGETQYF TGCAGTGCTAGAGAGCTCGGGGAGACCCAGTACTTC
TRBJ1-2 TRBV29-1 - - CSVAQGDWGYTF TGCAGCGTTGCACAGGGAGACTGGGGCTACACCTTC
TRBJ2-3 TRBV5-4 TRBD2 - CASSPGTSGGASTDTQYF TGTGCCAGCAGCCCCGGGACTAGCGGGGGGGCAAGCACAGATACGCAGTATTTT
TRBJ2-5 TRBV4-1 - - CASSQSRGYQETQYF TGCGCCAGCAGCCAATCACGGGGGTACCAAGAGACCCAGTACTTC
TRBJ2-5 TRBV12-3/TRBV12-4 - - CASSSVLLARAQYF TGTGCCAGCAGTTCGGTCCTCTTAGCGAGGGCCCAGTACTTC
TRBJ2-1 TRBV3-1 TRBD2 - CASSQVSGGALNEQFF TGTGCCAGCAGCCAAGTTTCGGGGGGGGCCCTAAATGAGCAGTTCTTC
TRBJ1-2 TRBV3-1 - - CASSQEWAQGRRYGYTF TGTGCCAGCAGCCAAGAGTGGGCGCAGGGGCGTCGATATGGCTACACCTTC
TRBJ2-1 TRBV7-9 - - CASSRDGNNEQFF TGTGCCAGCAGCCGGGACGGAAACAATGAGCAGTTCTTC
TRBJ2-5 TRBV10-3 TRBD2 once CAIREGLAGQTQYF TGTGCCATCAGGGAGGGGCTAGCGGGGCAGACCCAGTACTTC
TRBJ2-7 TRBV15 - once CATSPRGSSYEQYF TGTGCCACCAGCCCGAGAGGGAGCTCCTACGAGCAGTACTTC
TRBJ2-1 TRBV11-2 - - CASSPTGRSYNEQFF TGTGCCAGCAGCCCCACAGGTCGCTCCTACAATGAGCAGTTCTTC
TRBJ1-3 TRBV4-1 - - CASSQGPAGNTIYF TGCGCCAGCAGCCAAGGGCCAGCTGGAAACACCATATATTTT
TRBJ2-3 TRBV6-4 TRBD2 - CASSAGTSGADTQYF TGTGCCAGCAGTGCCGGCACTAGCGGCGCAGATACGCAGTATTTT
TRBJ1-5 TRBV19 TRBD1 - CASAGQGFGQPQHF TGTGCCAGTGCGGGACAGGGGTTTGGGCAGCCCCAGCATTTT
TRBJ1-1 TRBV6-2/TRBV6-3 - once CASSLSGTRTEAFF TGTGCCAGCAGTCTCAGTGGCACGCGCACTGAAGCTTTCTTT
TRBJ2-1 TRBV12-3/TRBV12-4 TRBD2 - CASNPGLAGSEQFF TGTGCCAGCAACCCGGGACTAGCGGGGTCTGAGCAGTTCTTC
TRBJ1-5 TRBV4-3 - - CASSPSRGGQPQHF TGCGCCAGCAGCCCAAGTCGGGGGGGTCAGCCCCAGCATTTT
TRBJ1-5 TRBV7-2 TRBD1 - CASSFYRGSNQPQHF TGTGCCAGCAGCTTTTACAGGGGGAGCAATCAGCCCCAGCATTTT
TRBJ1-1 TRBV4-1 - - CASSQAGRMNTEAFF TGCGCCAGCAGCCAGGCGGGACGGATGAACACTGAAGCTTTCTTT
TRBJ1-2 TRBV5-4 - - CASSRLGGSRFPGNYGYTF TGTGCCAGCAGCAGGTTAGGAGGCAGCCGATTCCCGGGGAACTATGGCTACACCTTC
TRBJ2-2 TRBV19 - - CASSIGLGWNTGELFF TGTGCCAGTAGTATAGGGTTGGGCTGGAACACCGGGGAGCTGTTTTTT
TRBJ1-2 TRBV29-1 - - CSVGTLGYGYTF TGCAGCGTCGGGACTTTGGGGTATGGCTACACCTTC
TRBJ2-5 TRBV10-3 - - CAISGADGHQETQYF TGTGCCATCAGTGGGGCAGACGGCCACCAAGAGACCCAGTACTTC
TRBJ2-5 TRBV5-1 TRBD2 - CASSLESGGQETQYF TGCGCCAGCAGCTTGGAAAGCGGGGGTCAAGAGACCCAGTACTTC
TRBJ1-1 TRBV18 TRBD1 - CASSQLGQGAAEAFF TGTGCCAGCTCACAACTCGGACAGGGTGCGGCGGAAGCTTTCTTT
TRBJ2-3 TRBV12-3/TRBV12-4 - once CASTPGVGASDTQYF TGTGCCAGCACCCCGGGGGTTGGTGCATCAGATACGCAGTATTTT
TRBJ1-1 TRBV19 TRBD1 - CASSRGQAREVFF TGTGCCAGTAGCCGCGGACAGGCTCGTGAAGTTTTCTTT
TRBJ2-1 TRBV5-5 - once CASSLGQGTIDEQFF TGTGCCAGCAGCTTGGGTCAGGGAACGATCGATGAGCAGTTCTTC
TRBJ1-1 TRBV7-2 TRBD1 once CASSTNRGPANTEAFF TGTGCCAGCAGCACTAACAGGGGGCCTGCGAACACTGAAGCTTTCTTT